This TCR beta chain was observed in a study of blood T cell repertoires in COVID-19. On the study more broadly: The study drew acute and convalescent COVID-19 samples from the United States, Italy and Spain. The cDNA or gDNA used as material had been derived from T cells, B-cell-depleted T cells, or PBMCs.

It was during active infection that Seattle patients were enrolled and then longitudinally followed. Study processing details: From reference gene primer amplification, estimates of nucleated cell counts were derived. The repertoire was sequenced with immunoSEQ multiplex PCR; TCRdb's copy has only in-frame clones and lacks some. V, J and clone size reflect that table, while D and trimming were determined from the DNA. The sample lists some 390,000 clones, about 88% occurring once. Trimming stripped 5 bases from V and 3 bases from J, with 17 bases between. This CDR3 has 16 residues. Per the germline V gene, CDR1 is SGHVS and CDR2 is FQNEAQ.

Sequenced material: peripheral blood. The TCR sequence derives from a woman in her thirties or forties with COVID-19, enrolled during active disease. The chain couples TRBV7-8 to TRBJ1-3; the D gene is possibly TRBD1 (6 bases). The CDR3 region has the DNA TGTGCCAGCAGCCGAGGGGGGGGCTCGGGTGGAAACACCATATATTTT. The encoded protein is CASSRGGGSGGNTIYF.